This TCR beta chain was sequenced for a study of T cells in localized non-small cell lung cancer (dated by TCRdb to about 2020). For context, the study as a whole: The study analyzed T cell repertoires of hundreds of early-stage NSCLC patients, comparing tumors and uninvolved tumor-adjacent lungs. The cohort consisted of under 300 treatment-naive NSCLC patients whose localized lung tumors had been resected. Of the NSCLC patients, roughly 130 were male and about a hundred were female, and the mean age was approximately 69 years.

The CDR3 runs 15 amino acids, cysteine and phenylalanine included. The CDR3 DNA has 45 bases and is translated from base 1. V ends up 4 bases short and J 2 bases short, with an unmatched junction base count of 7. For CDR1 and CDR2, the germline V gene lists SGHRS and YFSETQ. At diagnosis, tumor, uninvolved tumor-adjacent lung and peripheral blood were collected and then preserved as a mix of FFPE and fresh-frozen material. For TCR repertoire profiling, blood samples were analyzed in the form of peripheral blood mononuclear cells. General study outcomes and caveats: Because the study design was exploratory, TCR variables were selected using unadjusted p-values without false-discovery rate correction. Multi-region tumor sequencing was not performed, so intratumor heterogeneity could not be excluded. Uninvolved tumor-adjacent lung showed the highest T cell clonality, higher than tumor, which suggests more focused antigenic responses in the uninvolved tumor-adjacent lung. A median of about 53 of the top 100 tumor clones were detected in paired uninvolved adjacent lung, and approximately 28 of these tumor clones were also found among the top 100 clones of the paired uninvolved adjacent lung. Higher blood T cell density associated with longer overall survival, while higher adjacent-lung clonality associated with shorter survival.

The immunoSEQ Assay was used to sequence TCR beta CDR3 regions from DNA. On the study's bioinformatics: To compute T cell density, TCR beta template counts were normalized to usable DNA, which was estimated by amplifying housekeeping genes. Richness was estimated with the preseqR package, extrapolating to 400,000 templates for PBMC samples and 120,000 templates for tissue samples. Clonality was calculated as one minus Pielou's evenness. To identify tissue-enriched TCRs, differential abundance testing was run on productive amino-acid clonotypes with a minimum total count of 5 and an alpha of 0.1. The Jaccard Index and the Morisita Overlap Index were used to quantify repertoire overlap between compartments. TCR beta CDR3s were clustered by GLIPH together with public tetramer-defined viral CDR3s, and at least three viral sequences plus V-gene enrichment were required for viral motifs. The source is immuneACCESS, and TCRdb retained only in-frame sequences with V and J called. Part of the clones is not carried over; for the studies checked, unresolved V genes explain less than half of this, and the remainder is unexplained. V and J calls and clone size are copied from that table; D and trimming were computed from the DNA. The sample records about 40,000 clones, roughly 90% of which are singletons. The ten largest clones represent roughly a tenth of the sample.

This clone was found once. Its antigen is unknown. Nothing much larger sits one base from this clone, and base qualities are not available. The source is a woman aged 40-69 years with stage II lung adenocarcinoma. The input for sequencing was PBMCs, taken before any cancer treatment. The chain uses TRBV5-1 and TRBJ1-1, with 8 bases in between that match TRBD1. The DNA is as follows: TGCGCCAGCAGCATCTGGACAGGGCCAAACACTGAAGCTTTCTTT. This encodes CASSIWTGPNTEAFF.